A single sample is the source of the 9 T cell receptor beta chains below, sequenced in a study of CD8 T cells in Susac syndrome. Random hexamers were used to reverse transcribe an amount of roughly 0.5 to 1 ug RNA. TCRdb processed the immunoSEQ multiplex PCR reads anew with MiXCR; each CDR3 protein has one entry. The table includes some 180,000 distinct CDR3 sequences, roughly 94% detected once. Sequenced material: CD4+ T cells from PBMCs. The receptors were gathered from a human donor with Susac syndrome.

The chain employs TRBV11-2 and TRBJ1-2, with 8 bases matching TRBD1. The V gene's germline CDR1 is SGHAT and CDR2 FQNNGV. The length of the CDR3 is 18 residues. Germline trimming cut 0 bases from V and 6 bases from J; bases unmatched to any gene: 15. The CDR3 loop reads CASSLDPGQGMRRNGYTF. The CDR3 DNA sequence: TGTGCCAGCAGCTTAGACCCCGGACAGGGTATGAGGAGGAATGGCTACACCTTC.

The V call is TRBV5-8, the J call TRBJ2-2; unclear D gene. Germline CDR1 SGHTS, CDR2 YDEGEE. This CDR3 has 12 amino acids. Deletions cut 5 bases from V and 6 bases from J, with 8 bases between. DNA of the CDR3: TGTGCCAGCAGGATCCTCGCCGGGGAGCTGTTTTTT. This translates into CASRILAGELFF.

J is TRBJ1-1 and V is TRBV5-1, with D hard to call. Trimming removed 0 bases at V and 1 base at J, with 10 bases between. From germline, CDR1 is SGHRS and CDR2 YFSETQ. The CDR3 length is 15 residues. The CDR3 region is CASSLEAISNTEAFF. The CDR3 nucleotides are TGCGCCAGCAGCTTGGAAGCGATCTCGAACACTGAAGCTTTCTTT.

The chain couples TRBV2 to TRBJ2-7; D possibly corresponds to TRBD1 (6 bases). The V gene's germline CDR1 is SNHLY and CDR2 FYNNEI. The CDR3 is 15 amino acids. V lost 3 bases and J 2 bases, leaving 14 bases between the germline ends. The CDR3 coding sequence is TGTGCCAGCAGTGACGCCCGGGACATAACCTACGAGCAGTACTTC. Translating gives CASSDARDITYEQYF.

The J gene is TRBJ2-5, the V gene TRBV30; D may be TRBD2 (6 bases). The CDR3 is made up of 11 amino acids. V shed 4 bases and J shed 5 bases, with 8 bases lying between them. CDR1 GTSNPN and CDR2 SVGIG come from the germline V gene (reference sequence). The CDR3 bases are TGTGCCTGGATGGGAGGCGAGACCCAGTACTTC. It yields the protein CAWMGGETQYF.

The chain employs TRBV30 and TRBJ1-4, with D unclear. Germline V gene lookup returns CDR1 GTSNPN and CDR2 SVGIG (reference sequence). The length of the CDR3 is 13 residues. V lost 2 bases and J 7 bases, leaving 11 bases between the germline ends. CDR3 sequence reads: CAWSSPTIEKLFF. CDR3 sequence (DNA): TGTGCCTGGAGTTCCCCCACCATTGAAAAACTGTTTTTT.

This clonotype was observed a single time. CDR3 sequence reads: CATGIPEQAYNEQFF. Written as DNA, the CDR3 is TGTGCCACCGGGATCCCGGAACAGGCATACAATGAGCAGTTCTTC. The rearrangement uses TRBV15 and TRBJ2-1; D is perhaps TRBD1 (5 bases). V lost 8 bases and J 4 bases, leaving 18 bases between the germline ends. The CDR3 extends over 15 amino acids. Germline-derived CDR1 and CDR2 are LNHNV and YYDKDF (reference sequence). The whole variable domain, filled in from reference TRBV15 and TRBJ2-1, reads DAMVIQNPRYQVTQFGKPVTLSCSQTLNHNVMYWYQQKSSQAPKLLFHYYDKDFNNEADTPDNFQSRRPNTSFCFLDIRSPGLGDTAMYLCATGIPEQAYNEQFFGPGTRLTVL.

The chain carries TRBV19 and TRBJ1-5; TRBD1 is a possible D gene (5 bases). The CDR3 consists of 14 residues. Germline V lookup: CDR1 LNHDA, CDR2 SQIVND (reference sequence). V was cut by 5 bases and J by 5 bases, with 13 bases left in between. CDR3: CASSPSGGDQPQHF. CDR3 bases: TGTGCCAGTAGTCCCTCGGGAGGGGATCAGCCCCAGCATTTT.

In nucleotides, the CDR3 is TGCAGCGTTGAGAGCCAGGGGATGACTGAAGCTTTCTTT. Translating it yields CSVESQGMTEAFF. The gene calls are TRBV29-1 and TRBJ1-1, with a tentative D call TRBD1 (6 bases). Trimming cost V 3 bases and J 5 bases, with 13 bases left between them. This CDR3 has 13 amino acids. In germline, CDR1 is SQVTM, CDR2 ANQGSEA.